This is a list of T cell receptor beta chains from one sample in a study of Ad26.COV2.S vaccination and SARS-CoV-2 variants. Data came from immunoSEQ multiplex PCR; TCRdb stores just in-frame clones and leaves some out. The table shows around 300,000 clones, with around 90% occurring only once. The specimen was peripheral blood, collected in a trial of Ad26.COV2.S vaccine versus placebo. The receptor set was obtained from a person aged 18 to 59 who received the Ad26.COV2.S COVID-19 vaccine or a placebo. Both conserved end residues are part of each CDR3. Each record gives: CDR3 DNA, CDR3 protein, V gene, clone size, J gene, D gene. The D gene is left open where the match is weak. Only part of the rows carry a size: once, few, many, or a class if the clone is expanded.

TGTGCCAGCAGCGTAGACATCAATCAGCCCCAGCATTTT,CASSVDINQPQHF,TRBV9,NA,TRBJ1-5,NA
TGTGCCAGCAGTGGACAGCAAGAGACCCAGTACTTC,CASSGQQETQYF,TRBV7-6,NA,TRBJ2-5,NA
TGTGCCAGCAGCCGTGGACACACCTATACACACAATGAGCAGTTCTTC,CASSRGHTYTHNEQFF,TRBV28,NA,TRBJ2-1,NA
TGTGCCAGCAGTTCCCGGGGAGGGGCTGGCTACACCTTC,CASSSRGGAGYTF,TRBV6-5,NA,TRBJ1-2,NA
TGCGCCAGCAGCCAAGAGGCCTTTAGACAGGGACCACAGCCCCAGCATTTT,CASSQEAFRQGPQPQHF,TRBV4-1,NA,TRBJ1-5,TRBD1
TGTGCCAGCAGCCCAGGACAGGGGACGAATCAGCCCCAGCATTTT,CASSPGQGTNQPQHF,TRBV5-6,NA,TRBJ1-5,TRBD1
TGCGCCAGCAGCACTACAGGGTTCGATAATGAAAAACTGTTTTTT,CASSTTGFDNEKLFF,TRBV5-1,NA,TRBJ1-4,NA
TGTGCCAGCAGTGTTCCCGGGACGCCCAAAATTGAAGCTTTCTTT,CASSVPGTPKIEAFF,TRBV6-2/TRBV6-3,NA,TRBJ1-1,NA
TGTGCCAGCAGCTTATTAAACCGGGACAGGGGGCTTGAAGCTTTCTTT,CASSLLNRDRGLEAFF,TRBV27,once,TRBJ1-1,TRBD1
TGTGCCAGCAGCTTAGATGTGGTAGCGGGGCGTCTGGGCACAGATACGCAGTATTTT,CASSLDVVAGRLGTDTQYF,TRBV11-2,NA,TRBJ2-3,TRBD2
TGTGCCAGCGCCCTGGGGACAGGGGGCCGTGGCTACACCTTC,CASALGTGGRGYTF,TRBV25-1,NA,TRBJ1-2,TRBD1
TGTGCCAGCAGCGTTAGACAGGGAGGTAACTATGGCTACACCTTC,CASSVRQGGNYGYTF,TRBV7-9,NA,TRBJ1-2,TRBD1
TGTGCCAGCAGCCCCCTATGGGATGAGCAGTTCTTC,CASSPLWDEQFF,TRBV3-1/TRBV3-2,NA,TRBJ2-1,NA
TGTGCCAGCAGCCAAAGAGTCCAAGAGACCCAGTACTTC,CASSQRVQETQYF,TRBV3-1/TRBV3-2,few,TRBJ2-5,NA
TGTGCCAGCAGCATCACAGATACGCAGTATTTT,CASSITDTQYF,TRBV5-4,NA,TRBJ2-3,NA
TGTGCCAGCAGCCCCCTTCGGGGGGCTACCGGGGAGCTGTTTTTT,CASSPLRGATGELFF,TRBV3-1/TRBV3-2,NA,TRBJ2-2,NA
TGTGCCAGCAGTTTAGATAGCGGCAGGGGAGGGTTCTTC,CASSLDSGRGGFF,TRBV12-3/TRBV12-4,NA,TRBJ2-1,NA
TGTGCCAGCAGCCAGACCGGGACAGTGCGCAATGAGCAGTTCTTC,CASSQTGTVRNEQFF,TRBV3-1/TRBV3-2,NA,TRBJ2-1,TRBD1
TGTGCCAGCAGCCAAGATTTGACAGCGTTTAATGAAAAACTGTTTTTT,CASSQDLTAFNEKLFF,TRBV4-2,NA,TRBJ1-4,NA
TGTGCCAGTAGTGTCCAGCATTACGCCACAGATACGCAGTATTTT,CASSVQHYATDTQYF,TRBV19,NA,TRBJ2-3,NA
TGTGCCAGCAGCTTGGAGACAGGTATGAACACTGAAGCTTTCTTT,CASSLETGMNTEAFF,TRBV5-6,NA,TRBJ1-1,NA
TGTGCCAGCAGGCCAAGCTCCCGACGGGTCTCGGGTGAAGCTTTCTTT,CASRPSSRRVSGEAFF,TRBV25-1,NA,TRBJ1-1,NA
TGTGCCAGTAGTTTAGGGTCCGGGGGGATGGGCCAGCCCCAGCATTTT,CASSLGSGGMGQPQHF,TRBV19,NA,TRBJ1-5,NA
TGTGCCAGCACAGACCCGCTTGCGGGAAACACCATATATTTT,CASTDPLAGNTIYF,TRBV6-5,once,TRBJ1-3,NA
TGTGCCAGCAGCTCAACCGCCTCGGGGGGTTGGGACACTGAAGCTTTCTTT,CASSSTASGGWDTEAFF,TRBV7-2,NA,TRBJ1-1,NA
TGTGCTAGTGGTTTGGAAAGGGCGGGTGGCTACACCTTC,CASGLERAGGYTF,TRBV12-5,NA,TRBJ1-2,NA
TGTGCCAGCAGTGAAGGACATAGGAACACTGAAGCTTTCTTT,CASSEGHRNTEAFF,TRBV6-1,NA,TRBJ1-1,NA
TGTGCCAGAAGCAATAGCGGGAGACGGGTCGGGACAGATACGCAGTATTTT,CARSNSGRRVGTDTQYF,TRBV5-3,NA,TRBJ2-3,TRBD2
TGCGCCAGCAGCCAAGATTTTCGGCAGGTGCCCGGGGAGCTGTTTTTT,CASSQDFRQVPGELFF,TRBV4-3,once,TRBJ2-2,NA
TGTGCCTCATGGGACTCCGGGGGATACAGTGAAGCTTTCTTT,CASWDSGGYSEAFF,TRBV19,NA,TRBJ1-1,NA
TGTGCCAGCAGCTTAAGGGGGAACACCGGGGAGCTGTTTTTT,CASSLRGNTGELFF,TRBV11-3,NA,TRBJ2-2,NA
TGTGCCAGCAGCTTACCCGCCCCGGATACGCAGTATTTT,CASSLPAPDTQYF,TRBV13,NA,TRBJ2-3,NA
TGCAGCGTAGGAGAGGGTAGCTCTGGAAACACCATATATTTT,CSVGEGSSGNTIYF,TRBV29-1,NA,TRBJ1-3,NA
TGCGCCAGCAGCCATATGGACCGAAACACCGGGGAGCTGTTTTTT,CASSHMDRNTGELFF,TRBV4-1,NA,TRBJ2-2,NA
TGTGCCAGCAGCGTAGGTTTAGACAGCCTTAATGAAAAACTGTTTTTT,CASSVGLDSLNEKLFF,TRBV9,NA,TRBJ1-4,NA
TGTGCCAGCAGCGACGGGACCGCGAATCGGCCCCAGCATTTT,CASSDGTANRPQHF,TRBV9,NA,TRBJ1-5,NA
TGTGCCACCACTACCGATAGGGGGGACACTGAAGCTTTCTTT,CATTTDRGDTEAFF,TRBV15,NA,TRBJ1-1,NA
TGTGCCAGCAGCCCCGGACTAGCGGGGGTGGGCGGGGAGCTGTTTTTT,CASSPGLAGVGGELFF,TRBV7-2,NA,TRBJ2-2,TRBD2
TGTGCCTGGAGGAGCGAGCCCCACTATGGCTACACCTTC,CAWRSEPHYGYTF,TRBV30,NA,TRBJ1-2,NA
TGTGCCAGCTCCCCGGCGGCGAACACTGAAGCTTTCTTT,CASSPAANTEAFF,TRBV18,NA,TRBJ1-1,NA
TGTGCCAGCGGTGACAGGGTGAACACTGAAGCTTTCTTT,CASGDRVNTEAFF,TRBV6-1,NA,TRBJ1-1,TRBD1
TGCAGCGTGAGCGGTCTATCCCTGGGCTACACCTTC,CSVSGLSLGYTF,TRBV29-1,NA,TRBJ1-2,NA
TGTGCCAGCAGGGGGGACAGGGATTATGGCTACACCTTC,CASRGDRDYGYTF,TRBV27,few,TRBJ1-2,TRBD1
TGTGCCAGTAGTATGAGAAGGGGGGGCCTTCACGAGACCCAGTACTTC,CASSMRRGGLHETQYF,TRBV19,NA,TRBJ2-5,NA
TGTGCCAGTAGTGGCTCCCCGACAGGGCCGGCCTATTCACCCCTCCACTTT,CASSGSPTGPAYSPLHF,TRBV19,NA,TRBJ1-6,TRBD1
TGTGCCTGGACGCAGGGGTTCGGCTACACCTTC,CAWTQGFGYTF,TRBV30,NA,TRBJ1-2,NA
TGCGCCAGCAGGGCTCTACAGGGGGCCGACACTGAAGCTTTCTTT,CASRALQGADTEAFF,TRBV10-1,NA,TRBJ1-1,TRBD1
TGTGCCAGCAGCCGGACCAACACTGAAGCTTTCTTT,CASSRTNTEAFF,TRBV2,NA,TRBJ1-1,NA
TGTGCCACCAGTGACTCCGGTCTAGCGGGAGGGCCCGAAGGCACAGATACGCAGTATTTT,CATSDSGLAGGPEGTDTQYF,TRBV24-1,NA,TRBJ2-3,TRBD2